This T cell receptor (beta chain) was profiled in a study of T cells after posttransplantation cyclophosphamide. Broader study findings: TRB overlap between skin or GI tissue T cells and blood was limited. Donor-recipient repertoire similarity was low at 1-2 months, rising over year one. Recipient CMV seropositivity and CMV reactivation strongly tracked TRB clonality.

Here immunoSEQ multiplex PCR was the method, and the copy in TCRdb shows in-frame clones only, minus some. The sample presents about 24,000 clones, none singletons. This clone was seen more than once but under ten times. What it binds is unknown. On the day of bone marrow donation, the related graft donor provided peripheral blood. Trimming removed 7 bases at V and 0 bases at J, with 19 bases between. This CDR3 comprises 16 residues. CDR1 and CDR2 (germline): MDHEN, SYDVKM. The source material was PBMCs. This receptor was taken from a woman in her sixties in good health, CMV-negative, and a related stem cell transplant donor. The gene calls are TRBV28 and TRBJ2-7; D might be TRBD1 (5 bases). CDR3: CASKGSGWVISYEQYF. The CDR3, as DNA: TGTGCCAGCAAGGGGTCGGGTTGGGTTATCTCCTACGAGCAGTACTTC.